The 16 T cell receptor beta chains reported below all come from one sample, sequenced in a study of response to subunit inactivated influenza vaccine (dated by TCRdb to the late 2010s). The time point label for this specimen denotes: 45 days after influenza vaccine administration. The library was prepared using RT-PCR. Instrument used: Illumina HiSeq 2500. TCRdb cleaned the public reads at Q25 with fastp, built clones with MiXCR and kept in-frame beta chains. Every entry covers one CDR3 protein and lists the most common genes and DNA from its rows. This sample comprises hundreds of thousands of distinct CDR3 sequences, about 10% of them detected only once. The leading ten clones occupy more than 10% of the sample. Sequences were derived from PBMCs from blood, sampled roughly 47 days after vaccination. Receptors originate from a man aged 50 to 59 who received an inactivated influenza vaccine. Donor details come from another sample of the same person, matched by shared clones.

This clonotype was counted at least ten times. The chain couples TRBV5-1 to TRBJ2-1; 7 bases line up with TRBD2. The CDR3 runs 16 residues. Germline CDR1 is SGHRS and CDR2 is YFSETQ. Losses at the gene ends were 7 bases for V and 7 bases for J; bases not matched to a gene: 17. CDR3 protein: CASSSGGGRGQNEQFF. The CDR3 region has the DNA TGCGCCAGCTCCTCGGGTGGCGGGAGAGGTCAAAATGAGCAGTTCTTC. Full variable domain (missing parts from reference TRBV5-1 and TRBJ2-1): KAGVTQTPRYLIKTRGQQVTLSCSPISGHRSVSWYQQTPGQGLQFLFEYFSETQRNKGNFPGRFSGRQFSNSRSEMNVSTLELGDSALYLCASSSGGGRGQNEQFFGPGTRLTVL.

In this sample, this clonotype turned up a few times. This chain connects TRBV5-1 to TRBJ2-2, with TRBD1 matching over 9 bases. The length of the CDR3 is 16 residues. V lost 4 bases, J lost 3 bases, and 7 bases stayed unmatched. CDR1 and CDR2 (germline): SGHRS, YFSETQ. The DNA of the CDR3 is TGCGCCAGCAGCCCCAAAGACAGGGGGGACACCGGGGAGCTGTTTTTT. Translated: CASSPKDRGDTGELFF.

This chain uses TRBV12-3 or TRBV12-4 with TRBJ1-1, with 7 bases identical to TRBD1. V shed 6 bases and J 10 bases; nucleotides not matched to a gene: 8. The CDR3 runs to 12 residues. The CDR3 reads CASSPDYRGAFF. In DNA form, the CDR3 reads TGTGCCAGCAGCCCCGACTACAGGGGAGCTTTCTTT.

This chain uses TRBV5-1 with TRBJ2-3, with D possibly matching TRBD1 (5 bases). CDR1 SGHRS and CDR2 YFSETQ come from the germline V gene. V was pared by 0 bases and J by 3 bases, with 11 bases between. The CDR3 covers 15 residues. CDR3 region: CASSLARQGTDTQYF. The CDR3 nucleotides read TGCGCCAGCAGCTTGGCAAGGCAGGGAACAGATACGCAGTATTTT.

This clonotype was detected many times. This chain connects TRBV5-1 to TRBJ2-2; no definite D call. This CDR3 has 16 residues. V dropped 1 base and J dropped 1 base, with 11 bases sitting between them. Looked up from germline, CDR1 is SGHRS and CDR2 is YFSETQ. CDR3 nucleotides: TGCGCCAGCAGCTTGCTGGGATCGGAGAACACCGGGGAGCTGTTTTTT. Protein: CASSLLGSENTGELFF.

This chain joins TRBV20-1 and TRBJ1-5; tentative D call: TRBD1 (6 bases). With 3 bases removed from V and 6 bases from J, the gap between germline ends came to 15 bases. The length of the CDR3 is 14 residues. The germline CDR1 and CDR2 sequences are DFQATT and SNEGSKA (reference sequence). The CDR3 DNA is TGCAGTGCTAGTGGGCAGGGAGGGGGTCAGCCCCAGCATTTT. This codes for CSASGQGGGQPQHF.

This clonotype was recorded at least ten times. This chain uses TRBV12-3 or TRBV12-4 with TRBJ2-1; the match to TRBD2 covers 13 bases. The CDR3 runs 15 residues. V lost 2 bases and J lost 11; bases outside the gene matches: 6. CDR3 sequence (DNA): TGTGCCAGCAGTTTAACTAGCGGGAGGGCCACTAAGCAGTTCTTC. Translation: CASSLTSGRATKQFF.

This clonotype was observed a handful of times. This chain connects TRBV7-8 to TRBJ1-4, with D perhaps matching TRBD1 (5 bases). This CDR3 has 13 amino acids. Trimming stripped 10 bases from V and 6 bases from J, with 15 bases between. Germline CDR1 SGHVS, CDR2 FQNEAQ. For the CDR3, the DNA is TGTGCCATCGCGGGGCGGTGGGATGAAAAACTGTTTTTT. Its translation: CAIAGRWDEKLFF.

In this sample, this clonotype turned up many times. The chain combines TRBV7-2 with TRBJ1-3, with 7 bases aligning to TRBD1. V was clipped by 2 bases and J by 4 bases; unmatched bases: 5. Germline CDR1 SGHTA, CDR2 FQGNSA. CDR3 length: 15 amino acids. The CDR3 bases are TGTGCCAGCAGCTTAAAGGGGGCCCTCGGAAACACCATATATTTT. Translated: CASSLKGALGNTIYF.

The J gene is TRBJ2-3, the V gene TRBV4-3, with D perhaps matching TRBD1 (5 bases). Trimming cost V 0 bases and J 7 bases, with 8 bases left between them. Germline V CDR1 and CDR2: LGHNA, YSLEER. The CDR3 totals 13 residues. CDR3 sequence: CASSQEQEYTQYF. The CDR3 coding sequence is TGCGCCAGCAGCCAAGAACAGGAGTATACGCAGTATTTT.

With regard to this clonotype: A junction boundary mismatches the germline segment, possibly from a read error. The CDR3 is CGSSFLPTILSSYEQYF. CDR3 in DNA: TGTGGCAGCAGCTTCTTACCAACCATACTCAGCTCCTACGAGCAGTACTTC. The rearrangement links TRBV11-2 to TRBJ2-7, with unresolved D. CDR1 and CDR2 (germline): SGHAT, FQNNGV. The CDR3 totals 17 residues.

Many counts were recorded for this clonotype. The chain combines TRBV12-3 or TRBV12-4 with TRBJ1-5; D gene uncertain. This CDR3 is 13 amino acids long. V was clipped by 5 bases and J by 7 bases, with 12 bases between them. CDR3 nucleotides: TGTGCCAGCAGTCGTGGATCGAACCAGCCCCAGCATTTT. Protein sequence: CASSRGSNQPQHF.

This rearrangement joins TRBV29-1 to TRBJ2-7; D remains ambiguous. Germline V gene lookup returns CDR1 SQVTM and CDR2 ANQGSEA. The CDR3 runs to 11 residues. V lost 4 bases and J lost 6, with 10 bases in between. The chain's CDR3 is CSVAPGPEQYF. CDR3 nucleotide sequence: TGCAGCGTTGCTCCTGGTCCCGAGCAGTACTTC.

This clonotype was recorded at least ten times. The chain has TRBV15 and TRBJ2-7; D is possibly TRBD1 (5 bases). The CDR3 has 16 residues. Germline V gives CDR1 LNHNV, CDR2 YYDKDF (reference sequence). The V and J ends lost 2 bases and 5 bases respectively, with 19 bases between them. CDR3 nucleotides: TGTGCCACCAGCAGATCCTCCCTTTGGGGCGGCCACGAGCAGTACTTC. Translating gives CATSRSSLWGGHEQYF.

Many counts were recorded for this clonotype. The gene calls are TRBV5-1 and TRBJ2-7, with 7 bases fitting TRBD1. CDR1 SGHRS and CDR2 YFSETQ come from the germline V gene. The CDR3 runs 14 residues. V shed 4 bases, J shed 1 base, and the junction held 5 bases outside the gene matches. The CDR3 loop reads CASSPTGVSYEQYF. The CDR3 region has the DNA TGCGCCAGCAGCCCCACAGGGGTGTCCTACGAGCAGTACTTC.

This clonotype showed up just a few times. This chain connects TRBV7-2 to TRBJ2-1; no clear D. With 4 bases removed from V and 6 bases from J, the gap between germline ends came to 22 bases. Germline CDR1 and CDR2: SGHTA and FQGNSA. There are 17 residues in the CDR3. The CDR3 DNA reads TGTGCCAGCAGCTGGGTTGTAGAAAGCTCCGGTTCCAATGAGCAGTTCTTC. This encodes CASSWVVESSGSNEQFF.